This entry is about one TCR beta chain. This entry is derived from a study of blood T cells in healthy people across ages. A second about 7 to 12 cycle PCR used barcoded and J-beta primers. TCRdb recomputed calls from the 5' RACE reads with MiXCR, one row per CDR3 protein. The profile shows under 950,000 distinct CDR3 sequences, about a fifth of them singletons. The germline V gene has CDR1 MNHNY and CDR2 SVGAGI (reference sequence). The CDR3 is made up of 14 amino acids. The ends were cut back, 0 bases at V and 1 base at J, with 6 bases in the middle. The sequencing input was blood. J is TRBJ1-1 and V is TRBV6-6; D unresolved. The sequence came from an older man in good health. CDR3 sequence (DNA): TGTGCCAGCAGTTACTCCGGACGGAACACTGAAGCTTTCTTT. The encoded protein is CASSYSGRNTEAFF.